This record covers a single TCR beta chain. TCRdb's copy holds only in-frame clones and misses some; the assay was immunoSEQ multiplex PCR. The sample records under 95,000 clones, 88% being singletons. CDR1 SGHAT and CDR2 FQNNGV come from the germline V gene. V gave up 5 bases and J gave up 7 bases; unmatched junction bases: 5. The CDR3 sequence is 14 residues long. The sample originates from a study of blood T cell repertoires in COVID-19. This sequence originates from a human donor in a cohort sampled during active COVID-19. V usage is TRBV11-2 and J usage is TRBJ1-4, with 9 positions matching TRBD1. Source material: peripheral blood. CDR3 nucleotide sequence: TGTGCCAGCAGCCCGGGACAGGGCGCTGAAAAACTGTTTTTT. It is translated as CASSPGQGAEKLFF.